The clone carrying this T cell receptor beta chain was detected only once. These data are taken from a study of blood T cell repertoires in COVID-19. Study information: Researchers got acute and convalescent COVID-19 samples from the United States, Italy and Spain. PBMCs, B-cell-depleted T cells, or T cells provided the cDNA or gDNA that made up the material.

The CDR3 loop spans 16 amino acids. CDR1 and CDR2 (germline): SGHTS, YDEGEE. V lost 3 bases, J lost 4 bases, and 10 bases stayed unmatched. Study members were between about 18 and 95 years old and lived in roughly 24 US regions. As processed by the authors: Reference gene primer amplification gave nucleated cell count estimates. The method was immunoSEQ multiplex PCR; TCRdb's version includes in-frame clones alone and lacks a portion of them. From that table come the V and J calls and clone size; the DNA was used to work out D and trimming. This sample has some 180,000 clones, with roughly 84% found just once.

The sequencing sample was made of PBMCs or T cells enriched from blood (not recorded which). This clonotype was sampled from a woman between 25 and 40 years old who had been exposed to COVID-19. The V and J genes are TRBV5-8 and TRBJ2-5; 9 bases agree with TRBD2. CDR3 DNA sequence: TGTGCCAGCAGCTATTCGATAGGACTAGCGACAGAGACCCAGTACTTC. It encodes CASSYSIGLATETQYF.